The clone carrying this T cell receptor (beta chain) was seen many times. The target antigen is unknown. The germline gives CDR1 MDHEN, CDR2 SYDVKM. This CDR3 comprises 15 residues. V was pared by 2 bases and J by 6 bases, with 5 bases of the junction left unmatched. TCRdb reprocessed the 5' RACE reads with MiXCR, giving one entry per CDR3 protein. The sample has 1.5 million to 2 million distinct CDR3 sequences, around a third seen once. The sample is drawn from a study of identical twins. Notes on the study in general: Modeled out-of-frame TCR alpha sharing in monozygotic twins fell below observed levels. Conclusions relied on cross-sectional statistical analysis, not following the same donors.

The sequenced sample was cord blood. The V gene is TRBV28, the J gene TRBJ2-3; TRBD2 aligns across 10 bases. The TCR comes from a newborn girl in good health. CDR3 DNA: TGTGCCAGCAGTTTAGAACGGGGACTAGCGGATACGCAGTATTTT. Protein product: CASSLERGLADTQYF.